The next 18 T cell receptor beta chains were all read from a single sample in a study of blood T cell repertoires in COVID-19 (dated by TCRdb to 2020 to 2021). Library generation was performed with the immunoSEQ multiplex PCR assay. TCRdb obtained this table from immuneACCESS and retained in-frame rearrangements with V and J assigned. These tables miss some clones; where compared with another copy, unresolved V genes account for less than half of the shortfall, and the remainder is unexplained. The sample table contains over 200,000 clones; only one count was recorded for roughly 80% of them. Jointly, the top ten make up roughly 5% of the sample. Sequenced material: peripheral blood. These receptors came from a human donor in a cohort sampled during active COVID-19.

This chain uses TRBV24-1 with TRBJ2-7, with D perhaps TRBD1 (5 bases). Germline-derived CDR1 and CDR2 are KGHDR and SFDVKD. CDR3 size: 14 residues. With 3 bases removed from V and 5 bases from J, the gap between germline ends came to 13 bases. DNA of the CDR3: TGTGCCACCAGTGATAACAGGTTTATCAACGAGCAGTACTTC. Protein product: CATSDNRFINEQYF.

This clone came up once. The rearrangement links TRBV7-6 to TRBJ1-1, with D perhaps matching TRBD1 (5 bases). Deletions cut 1 base from V and 4 bases from J, with 7 bases between. CDR1 is SGHVS, CDR2 FNYEAQ, per germline. The CDR3 extends over 13 amino acids. The CDR3: CASSLGGGTEAFF. The CDR3 DNA sequence: TGTGCCAGCAGCTTAGGGGGGGGCACTGAAGCTTTCTTT. Using reference TRBV7-6 and TRBJ1-1 for the parts outside the CDR3, the full variable domain is GAGVSQSPRYKVTKRGQDVALRCDPISGHVSLYWYRQALGQGPEFLTYFNYEAQQDKSGLPNDRFSAERPEGSISTLTIQRTEQRDSAMYRCASSLGGGTEAFFGQGTRLTVV.

This clone appeared a single time. This chain joins TRBV7-5 and TRBJ2-1; the D call of TRBD2 is as the table states it, not checked on the DNA. TRBV7-5 is tagged as a pseudogene. There are 19 residues in the CDR3. The CDR3 nucleotides are TGTGCCAGAAGCCCCCTCGAGGTGGTAGCGGGGGCTCAGCAGGATGAGCAGTTCTTC. This encodes CARSPLEVVAGAQQDEQFF.

Only a few counts were recorded for this clone. The rearrangement uses TRBV10-3 and TRBJ2-7; a possible D gene is TRBD1 (5 bases). Germline-derived CDR1 and CDR2 are ENHRY and SYGVKD. The V end lost 4 bases, the J end lost 3 bases, and 22 bases lay between the germline ends. This CDR3 spans 17 amino acids. In DNA, the CDR3 is TGTGCCATCAGTGCTCCCGGACGGGCACAGGCCAACTACGAGCAGTACTTC. It specifies CAISAPGRAQANYEQYF.

The chain joins TRBV10-3 to TRBJ1-5; 12 nucleotides agree with TRBD1. The trim removed 6 bases at V and 6 bases at J, leaving 3 bases unmatched. CDR1 and CDR2 (germline): ENHRY, SYGVKD. The CDR3 has 14 amino acids. CDR3 sequence (DNA): TGTGCCATCAGCGGGACAGGGGGCTTTCAGCCCCAGCATTTT. The encoded protein is CAISGTGGFQPQHF.

The sample holds many counts of this clone. This rearrangement joins TRBV7-6 to TRBJ1-5, with D uncertain. Per the germline V gene, CDR1 is SGHVS and CDR2 is FNYEAQ. There are 16 residues in the CDR3. V shed 1 base and J shed 8 bases, with 18 bases lying between them. The chain's CDR3 is CASSLEGGSIEEPQHF. CDR3 bases: TGTGCCAGCAGCTTAGAGGGAGGATCAATAGAGGAGCCCCAGCATTTT.

This clone came up once. The V and J genes are TRBV28 and TRBJ1-2; D is perhaps TRBD1 (5 bases). The V gene lost 10 bases and the J gene lost 8 bases, with 11 bases spanning the gap. CDR3 length: 10 residues. Germline V gene data show CDR1 as MDHEN and CDR2 as SYDVKM. The CDR3 nucleotides read TGTGCCACCCAAAGGGGAGGCTACACCTTC. The encoded protein is CATQRGGYTF.

The rearrangement uses TRBV7-3 and TRBJ2-3; 11 bases map to TRBD1. The CDR3 extends over 15 amino acids. The germline V gene encodes CDR1 SGHTA and CDR2 FQGTGA. The ends lost 5 bases at V and 3 bases at J; junction bases unmatched: 4. In DNA, the CDR3 is TGTGCCAGCAGCCGGACAGGGGGCGCGACAGATACGCAGTATTTT. Amino acid sequence: CASSRTGGATDTQYF.

V and J are TRBV24-1 and TRBJ2-5, with 7 bases fitting TRBD2. V trimming: 5 bases; J trimming: 2 bases; junction bases outside the gene matches: 4. The CDR3 length is 14 residues. Germline values: CDR1 KGHDR, CDR2 SFDVKD. The CDR3 nucleotides are TGTGCCACCAGTGGGGGGACTAAGCAAGAGACCCAGTACTTC. As protein: CATSGGTKQETQYF.

The chain joins TRBV5-4 to TRBJ2-1, with 15 bases fitting TRBD2. Germline CDR1 is SGHNT and CDR2 is YYREEE (reference sequence). The CDR3 runs 14 residues. The V gene end was trimmed by 3 bases and the J gene end by 13 bases; junction bases not matched to a gene: 5. The CDR3 bases are TGTGCCAGCAGCTCAGGACTAGCGGGAGGGCCTCAGTTCTTC. Translating gives CASSSGLAGGPQFF.

This clone was observed once. The genes are TRBV28 and TRBJ2-5; weak D call: TRBD2 (5 bases). In germline, CDR1 is MDHEN, CDR2 SYDVKM. V was shortened by 7 bases and J by 2 bases, with 35 bases between the two germline ends. This CDR3 comprises 21 residues. The CDR3 here is CASIDSPPSHKNVSRQETQYF. As DNA, the CDR3 is TGTGCCAGCATTGACTCCCCCCCTAGCCACAAGAACGTTTCCCGACAAGAGACCCAGTACTTC.

The rearrangement links TRBV10-1 to TRBJ1-1, with D possibly being TRBD1 (6 bases). Per germline, CDR1 WNHNN and CDR2 SYGVQD (reference sequence). CDR3 size: 14 residues. V dropped 6 bases and J dropped 5 bases, with 16 bases sitting between them. The CDR3 nucleotides are TGCGCCAGCAGGGGGGGGCCCCGAGTGACTGAAGCTTTCTTT. It yields the protein CASRGGPRVTEAFF.

V is TRBV29-1 and J is TRBJ1-1; D is unresolved. Trimming took off 6 bases at V and 3 bases at J, with 11 bases between the two ends. The CDR3 consists of 12 residues. Germline values: CDR1 SQVTM, CDR2 ANQGSEA. The CDR3 nucleotides are TGCAGCGTCTCGTCGGTGTACACTGAAGCTTTCTTT. It encodes CSVSSVYTEAFF.

The chain links TRBV27 to TRBJ1-1; D is possibly TRBD1 (6 bases). CDR1 and CDR2 (germline): MNHEY, SMNVEV (reference sequence). The CDR3 has 12 residues. V lost 8 bases, J lost 1 base, and 8 bases lay in between. The CDR3 here is CASRTANTEAFF. The DNA of the CDR3 is TGTGCCAGCCGGACAGCGAACACTGAAGCTTTCTTT.

This chain links TRBV13 with TRBJ2-7; TRBD2 might be the D (6 bases). Per the germline V gene, CDR1 is PRHDT and CDR2 is FYEKMQ (reference sequence). There are 11 residues in the CDR3. V was trimmed by 5 bases and J by 7 bases, leaving 9 bases between them. The CDR3 loop is CASSPGGEQYF. In nucleotides, the CDR3 is TGTGCCAGCAGCCCCGGAGGGGAGCAGTACTTC.

This chain connects TRBV9 to TRBJ1-1, with D uncertain. This CDR3 spans 17 amino acids. Trimming took 0 bases from V and 0 from J, leaving 15 bases between them. Germline-derived CDR1 and CDR2 are SGDLS and YYNGEE. The CDR3 here is CASSVGVGRPLNTEAFF. The CDR3 DNA reads TGTGCCAGCAGCGTAGGGGTGGGCAGGCCTTTGAACACTGAAGCTTTCTTT.

This chain uses TRBV5-1 with TRBJ2-7, with TRBD2 identical over 9 bases. The CDR3 loop spans 15 amino acids. CDR1 and CDR2 (germline): SGHRS, YFSETQ. V lost 4 bases to trimming and J lost 5 bases; unmatched junction nucleotides: 10. CDR3 nucleotide sequence: TGCGCCAGCAGCGGTGTAGCGGGAGAAGGGAACGAGCAGTACTTC. It codes for CASSGVAGEGNEQYF.

The rearrangement links TRBV5-1 to TRBJ1-4; D possibly corresponds to TRBD1 (6 bases). The CDR3 contains 16 residues. The germline CDR1 and CDR2 sequences are SGHRS and YFSETQ. The V end lost 3 bases, the J end lost 8 bases, and 20 bases lay between the germline ends. CDR3 nucleotide sequence: TGCGCCAGCAGCTCCGAGAGGGGGAATTCTCGAGAAAAACTGTTTTTT. Amino acid sequence: CASSSERGNSREKLFF.